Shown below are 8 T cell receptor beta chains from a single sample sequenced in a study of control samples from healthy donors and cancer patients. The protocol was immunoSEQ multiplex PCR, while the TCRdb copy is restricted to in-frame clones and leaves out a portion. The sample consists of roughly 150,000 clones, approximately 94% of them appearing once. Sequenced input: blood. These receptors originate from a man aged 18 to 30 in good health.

This CDR3 is CASSPWLNGRAEAFF. The DNA of the CDR3 is TGTGCCAGCTCACCATGGTTAAATGGTAGGGCTGAAGCTTTCTTT. The chain uses TRBV18 and TRBJ1-1; no definite D call. This CDR3 has 15 residues. Trimming stripped 2 bases from V and 6 bases from J, with 16 bases between. Germline V gene data show CDR1 as KGHSH and CDR2 as LQKENI.

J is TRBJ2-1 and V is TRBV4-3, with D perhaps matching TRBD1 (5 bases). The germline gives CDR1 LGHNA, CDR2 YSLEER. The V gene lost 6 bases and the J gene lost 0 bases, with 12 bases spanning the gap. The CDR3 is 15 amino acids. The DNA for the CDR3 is TGCGCCAGCAGTGCTGACAGCGCCTCCTACAATGAGCAGTTCTTC. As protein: CASSADSASYNEQFF.

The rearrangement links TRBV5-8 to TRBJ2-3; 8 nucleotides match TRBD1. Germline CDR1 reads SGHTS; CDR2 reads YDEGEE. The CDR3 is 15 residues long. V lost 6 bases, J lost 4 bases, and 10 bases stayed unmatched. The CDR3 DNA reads TGTGCCAGCACCCTCCGGACAGGGACAGCAGATACGCAGTATTTT. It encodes CASTLRTGTADTQYF.

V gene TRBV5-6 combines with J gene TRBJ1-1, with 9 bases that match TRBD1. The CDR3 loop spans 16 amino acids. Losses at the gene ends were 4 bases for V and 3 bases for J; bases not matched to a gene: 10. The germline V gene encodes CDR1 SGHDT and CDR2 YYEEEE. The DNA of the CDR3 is TGTGCCAGCAGCATCCTACAGGGGGCTGGGGACACTGAAGCTTTCTTT. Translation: CASSILQGAGDTEAFF.

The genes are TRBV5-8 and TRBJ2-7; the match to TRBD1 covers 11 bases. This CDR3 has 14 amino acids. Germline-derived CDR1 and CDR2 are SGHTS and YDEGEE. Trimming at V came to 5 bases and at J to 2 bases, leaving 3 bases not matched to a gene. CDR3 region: CASSSGQGAYEQYF. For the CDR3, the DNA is TGTGCCAGCAGTTCGGGACAGGGGGCCTACGAGCAGTACTTC.

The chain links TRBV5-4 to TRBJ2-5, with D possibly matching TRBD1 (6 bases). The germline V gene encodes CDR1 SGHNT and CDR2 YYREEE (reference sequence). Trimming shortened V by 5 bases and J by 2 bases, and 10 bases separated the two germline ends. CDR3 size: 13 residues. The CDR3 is CASSRDTQETQYF. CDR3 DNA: TGTGCCAGCAGTCGGGACACACAAGAGACCCAGTACTTC.

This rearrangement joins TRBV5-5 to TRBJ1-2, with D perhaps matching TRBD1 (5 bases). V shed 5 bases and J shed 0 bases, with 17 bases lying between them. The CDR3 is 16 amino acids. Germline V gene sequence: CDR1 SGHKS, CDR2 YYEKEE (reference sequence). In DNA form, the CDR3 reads TGTGCCAGCAGTGCGGGGCTCAAATCGGCTAACTATGGCTACACCTTC. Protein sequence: CASSAGLKSANYGYTF.

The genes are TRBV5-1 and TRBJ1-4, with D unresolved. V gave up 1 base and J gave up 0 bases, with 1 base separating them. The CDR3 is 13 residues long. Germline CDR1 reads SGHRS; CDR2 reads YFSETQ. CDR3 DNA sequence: TGCGCCAGCAGCTTGCCAACTAATGAAAAACTGTTTTTT. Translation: CASSLPTNEKLFF.